This T cell receptor beta chain was recovered during a study of cytomegalovirus exposure and HLA in healthy donors. To note about this clone: Its antigen is still unknown. Sequence at one end of the junction differs from germline and may be a read error.

Primers for the PCR totalled 60 Vbeta and 13 Jbeta. Assay: immunoSEQ multiplex PCR; the TCRdb copy retains only in-frame clones and omits some. The ten most abundant clones cover under 3.5% of a sample with approximately 120,000 clones. The CDR3 covers 16 residues. CDR1 and CDR2 (germline): SNHLY, FYNNEI. Study observations and caveats: Most TCR sequences were rare, but some public TCRs occurred in many donors.

Sequences were obtained from PBMCs. The clonotype originates from a young man in good health and CMV-seronegative. The chain joins TRBV2 to TRBJ1-6, with 7 bases that match TRBD1. The DNA of the CDR3 is TGTGCCAGCAGGGACAGGTTAAGCTCCTATAATCCACCCCTCCACTTT. Its translation is CASRDRLSSYNPPLHF. Together with reference TRBV2 and TRBJ1-6, the CDR3 gives the full variable domain: EPEVTQTPSHQVTQMGQEVILRCVPISNHLYFYWYRQILGQKVEFLVSFYNNEISEKSEIFDDQFSVERPDGSNFTLKIRSTKLEDSAMYFCASRDRLSSYNPPLHFGNGTRLTVT.